Each of the 14 T cell receptor beta chains below was sequenced from the same sample in a study of CD8+CD57+ T cells in acquired aplastic anemia. The template for TCR beta VDJ and CDR3 sequence profiling was genomic DNA. TCRdb re-called the reads with MiXCR, one entry per CDR3 protein. The sample yields some 120,000 distinct CDR3 sequences, around 50% seen once. The sequenced sample consisted of sorted CD4+, CD8+, or CD8+CD57+ T cells (not recorded which) from PBMCs. The receptor set was obtained from a human donor in good health, serving as a control.

The genes are TRBV6-1 and TRBJ2-7; 12 positions agree with TRBD2. V shed 5 bases and J 2 bases; nucleotides not matched to a gene: 4. The CDR3 has 15 residues. Germline V gene lookup returns CDR1 MNHNS and CDR2 SASEGT. CDR3 in DNA: TGTGCCAGCAGTCCTAGCGGGGGGGTGACCTACGAGCAGTACTTC. Its translation: CASSPSGGVTYEQYF.

Of note for this clonotype: One end of the junction does not line up with germline, which may come from a read error. The CDR3 sequence: CASSFREGRNEQFF. The CDR3 region has the DNA TGTGCCAGCAGTTTCCGGGAGGGCCGAAATGAGCAGTTCTTC. The J gene is TRBJ2-1, the V gene TRBV10-3, with TRBD2 matching over 8 bases. The germline gives CDR1 ENHRY, CDR2 SYGVKD. The CDR3 runs to 14 residues.

This clonotype was recorded at least ten times. The V and J genes are TRBV7-9 and TRBJ1-1, with D possibly matching TRBD1 (5 bases). V lost 3 bases and J lost 1, with 12 bases in between. Germline values: CDR1 SEHNR, CDR2 FQNEAQ (reference sequence). The length of the CDR3 is 15 residues. Here the CDR3 reads CASSLTAVGNTEAFF. CDR3 in DNA: TGTGCCAGCAGCTTGACAGCCGTGGGGAACACTGAAGCTTTCTTT.

The table lists this clonotype with many counts. The rearrangement links TRBV7-2 to TRBJ1-1; a possible D gene is TRBD1 (5 bases). The CDR3 sequence is 14 residues long. Trimming pared 4 bases from V and 4 bases from J, leaving 13 bases between. Looked up from germline, CDR1 is SGHTA and CDR2 is FQGNSA. The CDR3 nucleotides are TGTGCCAGCAGCTCGTACCGGGACCTCACTGAAGCTTTCTTT. It is translated as CASSSYRDLTEAFF.

The count of this clonotype is one. This sequence joins TRBV15 and TRBJ2-5, with 8 bases matching TRBD1. The CDR3 totals 11 residues. Germline V gene lookup returns CDR1 LNHNV and CDR2 YYDKDF (reference sequence). V dropped 6 bases and J dropped 9; count of bases not matched to a gene: 3. The CDR3 region has the DNA TGTGCCACCAGTCCGGACAGGGCCCAGTACTTC. Amino acid sequence: CATSPDRAQYF.

This chain joins TRBV2 and TRBJ2-6, with D hard to call. The CDR3 totals 13 residues. CDR1 is SNHLY and CDR2 is FYNNEI in the germline V gene. Trimming shortened V by 6 bases and J by 0 bases, and 3 bases separated the two germline ends. CDR3: CASSYSGANVLTF. Written as DNA, the CDR3 is TGTGCCAGCAGCTACTCTGGGGCCAACGTCCTGACTTTC.

CDR3 DNA: TGTGCCATCAAACTAGCGGGAGAGAGCTACGAGCAGTACTTC. It yields the protein CAIKLAGESYEQYF. This chain uses TRBV10-3 with TRBJ2-3; 11 nucleotides match TRBD2. TRBJ2-7 matches the DNA end more closely, so the J call is doubtful. The CDR3 runs 14 residues. CDR1 ENHRY and CDR2 SYGVKD come from the germline V gene.

This clonotype was picked up many times. A clone one base away is much larger, so this may be a read error. The conserved phenylalanine or tryptophan normally closing the CDR3 is absent here, so this likely arose from a read error. No DNA is shown, since the ends of the CDR3 on it are uncertain; the CDR3 is the one TCRdb lists. The CDR3 spells CASSRSAEGARPI. V and J are TRBV19 and TRBJ1-2; the table names TRBD1, a call not compared with the DNA. The CDR3 extends over 13 residues, inclusive of both ends. The germline CDR1 and CDR2 sequences are LNHDA and SQIVND (reference sequence).

This clonotype was recorded a few times. V gene TRBV7-9 combines with J gene TRBJ2-5; either TRBD1 or TRBD2 may fit D (6 bases each). The V end was cut by 2 bases, the J end by 13 bases, with 20 bases between. This CDR3 spans 14 amino acids. CDR1 is SEHNR, CDR2 FQNEAQ, per germline (reference sequence). CDR3 amino acids: CASSLYSGGSNGYF. CDR3 DNA: TGTGCCAGCAGCTTATACTCCGGGGGCTCAAACGGGTACTTC.

In this sample, this clonotype turned up once. This chain links TRBV15 with TRBJ1-2, with D possibly TRBD1 on 6 matching bases. V was trimmed by 0 bases and J by 10 bases, leaving 15 bases between them. The CDR3 runs 14 residues. Germline V CDR1 and CDR2: LNHNV, YYDKDF (reference sequence). In DNA, the CDR3 is TGTGCCACCAGCAGAGATAGGCCAGGGGCCGTCTACACCTTC. It yields the protein CATSRDRPGAVYTF.

This clonotype was observed at least ten times. V and J are TRBV29-1 and TRBJ1-3; 10 bases are shared with TRBD1. Trimming at V came to 5 bases and at J to 4 bases, leaving 11 bases not matched to a gene. The germline V gene encodes CDR1 SQVTM and CDR2 ANQGSEA. The CDR3 runs 16 residues. CDR3 bases: TGCAGCGTTTCCGGGACAGGGGATTTGCTCGGAAACACCATATATTTT. Residues: CSVSGTGDLLGNTIYF.

This clonotype was counted many times. This chain connects TRBV5-1 to TRBJ2-3; 13 nucleotides align to TRBD2. This CDR3 is built from 18 residues. The junction had 11 bases not matched to a gene; V was cut back by 3 bases and J by 4 bases. Germline lookup yields CDR1 SGHRS and CDR2 YFSETQ. The CDR3 here is CASSSTHTSGGAADTQYF. CDR3 DNA: TGCGCCAGCAGCTCCACTCATACTAGCGGGGGGGCCGCAGATACGCAGTATTTT.

In regard to this clonotype: A junction boundary mismatches the germline segment, possibly from a read error. The chain couples TRBV6-1 to TRBJ2-5; D gene unclear. Germline assignment: CDR1 MNHNS and CDR2 SASEGT. The CDR3 is made up of 9 amino acids. For the CDR3, the DNA is TGTGCCATCAGTGAGTCCCAGTACTTC. Its translation is CAISESQYF.

This clonotype was seen many times. The V call is TRBV19, the J call TRBJ2-6; perhaps D is TRBD1 or TRBD2 (6 bases each). Germline CDR1 reads LNHDA; CDR2 reads SQIVND (reference sequence). V lost 3 bases, J lost 3 bases, and 18 bases lay in between. The CDR3 length is 18 residues. The CDR3 DNA reads TGTGCCAGTAGTATGGGACTCCGGGGGCGGATTGGGGCCAACGTCCTGACTTTC. Translating it yields CASSMGLRGRIGANVLTF.